This is a list of T cell receptor beta chains from one sample in a study of blood T cell repertoires in COVID-19. Here immunoSEQ multiplex PCR was the method, and the copy in TCRdb shows in-frame clones only, minus some. The top ten clones hold roughly 7% of a sample with about 200,000 clones, roughly four fifths of them seen once. Sequencing input: PBMCs or T cells enriched from blood (not recorded which). The receptors were gathered from a man aged 35 to 55 who had recovered from COVID-19. Both conserved end residues are part of each CDR3. Fields, in order: D gene, V gene, clone size, J gene, CDR3 DNA, CDR3 protein. D genes are given only for firm matches. Clone size is not always given. Where it is, it says once, few, many or a class for expanded clones.

.	TRBV5-1	.	TRBJ1-1	TGCGCCAGCAGACCCGCGACAGAGATCAACATGAACACTGAAGCTTTCTTT	CASRPATEINMNTEAFF
.	TRBV15	few	TRBJ1-3	TGTGCCACCAGCAGAGATTTGTCACACCAAAACACCATATATTTT	CATSRDLSHQNTIYF
TRBD1	TRBV11-2	.	TRBJ1-1	TGTGCCAGCAGAGACCGGGACAGGAACACTGAAGCTTTCTTT	CASRDRDRNTEAFF
.	TRBV3-1/TRBV3-2	.	TRBJ2-7	TGTGCCAGCAGCCAAGGAGGCGTAGCCGTTCCTTACTACGAGCAGTACTTC	CASSQGGVAVPYYEQYF
.	TRBV7-2	.	TRBJ1-3	TGTGCCAGCAGCTACACACCAGCGTCTGGAAACACCATATATTTT	CASSYTPASGNTIYF
.	TRBV11-3	.	TRBJ2-7	TGTGCCAGCAGTTTACAGGGCTCCCTCTCCTACGAGCAGTACTTC	CASSLQGSLSYEQYF
.	TRBV3-1/TRBV3-2	.	TRBJ2-2	TGTGCCAGCAGCCGCGAAGACACCGGGGAGCTGTTTTTT	CASSREDTGELFF
.	TRBV12-5	once	TRBJ1-1	TGTGCTAGTGGTTTGGTGGGGGCGCCGGAAGCTTTCTTT	CASGLVGAPEAFF
TRBD2	TRBV11-2	.	TRBJ2-1	TGTGCCAGCAGCTTATACGGGGGGGCCGGGTCCTACAATGAGCAGTTCTTC	CASSLYGGAGSYNEQFF
.	TRBV20-1	.	TRBJ1-1	TGCAGCACAGGAACGAACACTGAAGCTTTCTTT	CSTGTNTEAFF
.	TRBV6-6	.	TRBJ1-1	TGTGCCAGCAGTTTTCTCAGCACTGAAGCTTTCTTT	CASSFLSTEAFF
.	TRBV3-1/TRBV3-2	.	TRBJ2-5	TGTGCCAGCAGCCAAACGGGCCGAGCGGAGGAGACCCAGTACTTC	CASSQTGRAEETQYF
TRBD1	TRBV19	.	TRBJ1-5	TGTGCCAGTAGCTTGGGACAGGAGGTCTGGCCCCAGCATTTT	CASSLGQEVWPQHF
TRBD1	TRBV27	.	TRBJ2-7	TGTGCCAGCAGTTTACCTCTCGGGCGACAGGGGGCGAGTTCGAAACCCTACGAGCAGTACTTC	CASSLPLGRQGASSKPYEQYF
.	TRBV7-9	.	TRBJ1-3	TGTGCCAGCAGCTTATACTTCGGGGGCTCTGGAAACACCATATATTTT	CASSLYFGGSGNTIYF
.	TRBV2	few	TRBJ1-5	TGTGCCAGCAACCCCTCCATGGGGAACGGGGATCAGCCCCAGCATTTT	CASNPSMGNGDQPQHF
.	TRBV7-8	few	TRBJ1-5	TGTGCCAGCAGCTCGACGTCGACAGGATATAGCAATCAGCCCCAGCATTTT	CASSSTSTGYSNQPQHF
.	TRBV5-1	.	TRBJ2-7	TGCGCCAGCAGCTTGGAGGGGAATACCTACGAGCAGTACTTC	CASSLEGNTYEQYF
TRBD2	TRBV5-1	.	TRBJ2-3	TGCGCCAGCAGCTTTTACTCGATGACTAGCGGGGGCACAGATACGCAGTATTTT	CASSFYSMTSGGTDTQYF
.	TRBV24-1	.	TRBJ1-5	TGTGCCACCAGTGAGAGGGGGAGCAATCAGCCCCAGCATTTT	CATSERGSNQPQHF
.	TRBV25-1	.	TRBJ2-4	TGTGCCAGCAGTCTTACCTCAACAGGGGCCAAAAACATTCAGTACTTC	CASSLTSTGAKNIQYF
TRBD1	TRBV18	.	TRBJ1-5	TGTGCCAGCTCACCACCGGACAGGGACCTTGGGCCCCAGCATTTT	CASSPPDRDLGPQHF
.	TRBV5-1	once	TRBJ2-5	TGCGCCAGCAGCTTGGGGCTCCAAGAGACCCAGTACTTC	CASSLGLQETQYF
.	TRBV7-9	.	TRBJ1-1	TGTGCCAGCAGCTTAGTGACAGGTCGATCTTTCTTT	CASSLVTGRSFF
.	TRBV12-3/TRBV12-4	.	TRBJ1-1	TGTGCCAGCAGTACCTCGGGAACTGAAGCTTTCTTT	CASSTSGTEAFF
.	TRBV7-2	.	TRBJ2-7	TGTGCCAGCAGCTACTTGGGAGAGCTAAGCTCCTACGAGCAGTACTTC	CASSYLGELSSYEQYF
TRBD1	TRBV5-6	.	TRBJ2-2	TGTGCCAGCAGCTCGGACAGGGGGCTCACCGGGGAGCTGTTTTTT	CASSSDRGLTGELFF
.	TRBV11-2	few	TRBJ1-5	TGTGCCAGCAGCGTTAGCCTCAATCAGCCCCAGCATTTT	CASSVSLNQPQHF
.	TRBV5-1	.	TRBJ1-2	TGCGCCAGCAGCCTCGGGCAGGGCACCTACGGCTACACCTTC	CASSLGQGTYGYTF
TRBD2	TRBV13	.	TRBJ2-5	TGTGCCAGCAGCTTAGCTGGCGGGGGGGCCCAAGAGACCCAGTACTTC	CASSLAGGGAQETQYF
TRBD1	TRBV30	.	TRBJ2-7	TGTGCCTGGAGTGTACGTCGTCTGGGGGACAGGGACTACGAGCAGTACTTC	CAWSVRRLGDRDYEQYF
TRBD1	TRBV7-8	.	TRBJ1-2	TGTGCCAGCAGCGGTGAACAGGGGTCCCGTTCTCCCCAGCAGAACTATGGCTACACCTTC	CASSGEQGSRSPQQNYGYTF
.	TRBV19	.	TRBJ1-5	TGTGCCAGTAGTGCACAGAATAGCAATCAGCCCCAGCATTTT	CASSAQNSNQPQHF
.	TRBV30	.	TRBJ1-2	TGTGCCTTTCGGGATCACTATGGCTACACCTTC	CAFRDHYGYTF
TRBD1	TRBV7-9	.	TRBJ1-1	TGTGCCAGCAGCTTATATTTAGGGACAGGGGCGAATGAAGCTTTCTTT	CASSLYLGTGANEAFF
.	TRBV5-1	.	TRBJ2-1	TGCGCCAGCAGCTTAGCCCTAGCTACCTACAATGAGCAGTTCTTC	CASSLALATYNEQFF
.	TRBV5-1	.	TRBJ1-1	TGCGCCAGCAGCTTGGAAGGGGAAGGGTTCACTGAAGCTTTCTTT	CASSLEGEGFTEAFF
TRBD1	TRBV28	.	TRBJ1-1	TGTGCCAGCGGTACAGGGGGTTTAACTGAAGCTTTCTTT	CASGTGGLTEAFF
.	TRBV3-1/TRBV3-2	.	TRBJ1-4	TGTGCCAGCAGCCAAGTTCTTACAGAAAAACTGTTTTTT	CASSQVLTEKLFF
TRBD1	TRBV6-2/TRBV6-3	.	TRBJ1-2	TGTGCCAGCAGTTACCGGGGACAGGGGACTAACTATGGCTACACCTTC	CASSYRGQGTNYGYTF
.	TRBV2	.	TRBJ1-5	TGTGCCAGCAGTTTCGAACAGGGTGCCAATAGCAATCAGCCCCAGCATTTT	CASSFEQGANSNQPQHF
.	TRBV5-4	few	TRBJ2-2	TGTGCCAGCAGCTTACGTACACGGGGGTGGCCCGGGGAGCTGTTTTTT	CASSLRTRGWPGELFF